These T cell receptor beta chains were read from a single sample in a study of CXCR3-negative and CXCR3-positive naive CD8 T cells. Each CDR3 protein gets one entry in TCRdb, which reprocessed the 5' RACE reads and gives no DNA. The sample totals 120,000 or so distinct CDR3 sequences; its top ten clones hold around 0.54%. Sequenced: naive CXCR3+ CD8+ T cells from blood. These receptors all stem from a human donor in good health. Some clones in this sample may be carry-over from other donors' samples. Each CDR3 is given with its conserved first and last residue.

V gene	J gene	CDR3 protein
TRBV7-9	TRBJ2-4	CASSLALGQAKNIQYF
TRBV15	TRBJ2-7	CATSEEDNYEQYF
TRBV20-1	TRBJ2-3	CSAPPRDGASTDTQYF
TRBV6-1	TRBJ1-1	CASSEAENTEAFF
TRBV7-3	TRBJ2-1	CASSWLAGVNHEKFF
TRBV4-1	TRBJ1-1	CASSQVPDRTEAFF
TRBV7-6	TRBJ1-1	CASSLGGAGTEAFF
TRBV6-1	TRBJ2-7	CASSVWRGSSYEQYF
TRBV20-1	TRBJ1-4	CSARDWEDSGEKLFF
TRBV7-9	TRBJ1-5	CASSLADEPQHF
TRBV29-1	TRBJ2-7	CSVKTERHEQYF
TRBV29-1	TRBJ2-3	CSAVPTGDTDTQYF
TRBV13	TRBJ2-7	CASSRAGDIQFYEQYF
TRBV12-3/TRBV12-4	TRBJ2-1	CASSSPTGTDQFF
TRBV3-1	TRBJ2-1	CASSQEYDEQFF
TRBV12-3/TRBV12-4	TRBJ2-4	CASTWAPNIQYF
TRBV7-3	TRBJ2-2	CASSDGDSNTGELFF
TRBV28	TRBJ2-4	CASSLFTGAKNIQYF
TRBV13	TRBJ2-3	CASSPAPGSVDTQYF
TRBV28	TRBJ2-7	CASSRDREIYEQYF
TRBV4-1	TRBJ2-7	CASSQRASGPYEQYF
TRBV7-9	TRBJ1-1	CASSHPQGMNTEAFF
TRBV7-9	TRBJ2-7	CASTIGGAAEQYF
TRBV12-3/TRBV12-4	TRBJ2-7	CASSLGHIPFEQYF
TRBV28	TRBJ2-3	CASSLLGGPGDTQYF
TRBV7-3	TRBJ2-3	CASSLGLAGADTQYF
TRBV20-1	TRBJ2-7	CSANGRKYTYEQYF
TRBV6-2/TRBV6-3	TRBJ2-3	CASILGRDSDTQYF
TRBV3-1	TRBJ2-3	CASSPSPGQSTDTQYF
TRBV7-9	TRBJ1-6	CASSHSRAGSYNSPLHF
TRBV20-1	TRBJ2-3	CSATLGLAGEDTQYF
TRBV6-1	TRBJ2-5	CASRAGTRIVQETQYF
TRBV9	TRBJ2-7	CASSAGSSYEQYF
TRBV4-2	TRBJ1-1	CASSQGPSGNTEAFF
TRBV5-1	TRBJ1-1	CASSRARTGDGSSEAFF
TRBV5-1	TRBJ1-5	CASSLMGTSNQPQHF
TRBV6-5	TRBJ1-5	CASSSTGGQPQHF
TRBV20-1	TRBJ1-2	CSAQDRAPNYGFTF
TRBV6-6	TRBJ2-7	CASSEDSSYEQYF
TRBV12-3/TRBV12-4	TRBJ2-7	CASRGLAGPGSFGETQYF
TRBV6-5	TRBJ2-2	CATMGPPGELFF
TRBV6-5	TRBJ2-7	CASSYSGGESYEQYF
TRBV12-3/TRBV12-4	TRBJ2-2	CASRPPRGAYTGELFF
TRBV20-1	TRBJ1-1	CSAGIHLSRNTEAFF
TRBV5-1	TRBJ2-1	CASSLVTLLAADYNEQFF
TRBV7-9	TRBJ2-7	CASSFDPGHTLSSYEQYF
TRBV9	TRBJ2-7	CASSPSGLAMNEQYF
TRBV4-3	TRBJ1-4	CASSYSQEFGGQLFF
TRBV29-1	TRBJ1-1	CSVDRTAREAFF
TRBV7-6	TRBJ2-7	CASSLAAGESSYEQYF
TRBV7-6	TRBJ2-2	CASRDIGELFF
TRBV20-1	TRBJ2-7	CSARDRDRVSYEQYF
TRBV2	TRBJ1-4	CASLLRSGTNEKLFF
TRBV5-1	TRBJ2-1	CASRSSGQGINEQFF
TRBV20-1	TRBJ2-5	CSAGAPSSGGETQYF
TRBV3-1	TRBJ2-1	CASSPDRALYNEQFF
TRBV25-1	TRBJ1-5	CASSAAPLGSNQPQHF